The clone carrying this T cell receptor beta chain was counted only a few times. This specimen belongs to a study of T-cell reconstitution after alpha-beta-depleted transplantation in children. Unique molecular identifiers were incorporated when the TCRbeta library was constructed. TCRdb re-analysed the PCR reads in MiXCR, keeping a single row per CDR3 protein. Of 380,000 or so distinct CDR3 sequences listed, less than 15% were seen once; the top ten hold approximately 4.3%. Trimming took 5 bases from V and 6 from J, leaving 14 bases between them. The CDR3 consists of 14 residues. Germline V gene data show CDR1 as SGHVS and CDR2 as FQNEAQ.

The chain has TRBV7-8 and TRBJ2-1; D uncertain. This TCR derives from a human donor who donated a stem cell graft to a child with Fanconi anemia. This specimen consisted of PBMCs, obtained from the stem cell graft. CDR3 nucleotides: TGTGCCAGCAGCCCTGGGCAGTGGGTCAATGAGCAGTTCTTC. Amino acid sequence: CASSPGQWVNEQFF.